These T cell receptor beta chains were read from a single sample in a study of blood T cell repertoires in COVID-19. Produced via immunoSEQ multiplex PCR; TCRdb's table is partial and in-frame only. The table records some 270,000 clones, about 82% of them present only once. Sequenced material: peripheral blood. All receptors come from a woman older than 75 with COVID-19, enrolled during active disease. Each CDR3 is given with its conserved first and last residue. A D gene is named only where the DNA matches it firmly. Clone size appears in some rows only: once, few, many, or a class for an expanded clone.

TRBD1 TRBJ1-2 few TRBV6-5 CASGTGDGNGYTF TGTGCCAGCGGGACAGGGGATGGAAACGGCTACACCTTC
- TRBJ1-4 - TRBV4-2 CASSQDPQGGNEKLFF TGTGCCAGCAGCCAAGATCCCCAGGGCGGTAATGAAAAACTGTTTTTT
- TRBJ2-5 - TRBV28 CASSFHSGNMQETQYF TGTGCCAGCAGTTTTCATTCGGGGAATATGCAAGAGACCCAGTACTTC
- TRBJ2-4 - TRBV6-5 CARGTLNIQYF TGTGCCAGGGGGACTTTAAACATTCAGTACTTC
- TRBJ2-2 - TRBV10-3 CAIREGAPLNTGELFF TGTGCCATCAGGGAAGGGGCCCCACTGAACACCGGGGAGCTGTTTTTT
- TRBJ2-5 few TRBV10-3 CAISEKAAIMETQYF TGTGCCATCAGTGAGAAGGCGGCGATTATGGAGACCCAGTACTTC
- TRBJ1-4 - TRBV5-1 CASSLQGGEKLFF TGCGCCAGCAGCTTGCAAGGGGGAGAAAAACTGTTTTTT
- TRBJ2-5 - TRBV10-3 CAIGQGWETQYF TGTGCCATCGGTCAGGGCTGGGAGACCCAGTACTTC
- TRBJ2-5 - TRBV29-1 CSVGGGLQGETQYF TGCAGCGTTGGAGGGGGACTACAAGGAGAGACCCAGTACTTC
- TRBJ1-5 - TRBV6-5 CASTFGQNSNQPQHF TGTGCCAGCACCTTCGGACAGAATAGCAATCAGCCCCAGCATTTT
- TRBJ1-6 - TRBV2 CASKKPGVGFSPLHF TGTGCCAGCAAAAAACCGGGAGTCGGTTTTTCACCCCTCCACTTT
TRBD1 TRBJ1-4 - TRBV5-1 CASSGGQGHEKLFF TGCGCCAGCAGCGGGGGACAGGGGCACGAAAAACTGTTTTTT
TRBD2 TRBJ2-3 - TRBV9 CASSFGTSLGTDTQYF TGTGCCAGCAGCTTCGGGACTAGCTTGGGCACAGATACGCAGTATTTT
- TRBJ1-2 - TRBV3-1/TRBV3-2 CASSQTQISNYGYTF TGTGCCAGCAGCCAAACACAGATTTCTAACTATGGCTACACCTTC
TRBD2 TRBJ2-2 - TRBV19 CASSTRTSGGSNTGELFF TGTGCCAGTAGTACACGGACTAGCGGGGGATCGAACACCGGGGAGCTGTTTTTT
- TRBJ1-1 - TRBV19 CASTSRGWMNTEAFF TGTGCCAGTACCTCAAGAGGGTGGATGAACACTGAAGCTTTCTTT
- TRBJ1-2 - TRBV18 CASSTTGGYTF TGTGCCAGCTCGACCACAGGCGGCTACACCTTC
- TRBJ1-3 - TRBV12-3/TRBV12-4 CASSPGNTIYF TGTGCCAGCAGTCCAGGAAACACCATATATTTT
TRBD1 TRBJ1-2 - TRBV10-3 CAISVDRDRDGYTF TGTGCCATCAGCGTAGACCGGGACAGGGATGGCTACACCTTC
TRBD2 TRBJ2-2 - TRBV4-3 CASSQDLGLAGAERELFF TGCGCCAGCAGCCAAGATTTAGGGCTAGCGGGGGCCGAGAGGGAGCTGTTTTTT
- TRBJ1-6 - TRBV6-1 CASSEALNSPLHF TGTGCCAGCAGTGAAGCGCTAAATTCACCCCTCCACTTT
- TRBJ1-1 - TRBV19 CASSISQNTEAFF TGTGCCAGTAGTATTAGTCAGAACACTGAAGCTTTCTTT
- TRBJ1-2 - TRBV25-1 CASSDSRRGSGYTF TGTGCCAGCAGTGACTCCCGGCGGGGGTCTGGCTACACCTTC
- TRBJ1-4 once TRBV30 CAWSPGVRSNEKLFF TGTGCCTGGAGTCCGGGGGTACGATCGAATGAAAAACTGTTTTTT
- TRBJ1-6 - TRBV6-2/TRBV6-3 CASSSISRAWRSPLHF TGTGCCAGCAGTTCGATTTCCCGGGCCTGGAGGTCACCCCTCCACTTT
TRBD2 TRBJ2-5 - TRBV19 CASSSASGGAWTQYF TGTGCCAGTAGTTCTGCGAGCGGGGGGGCTTGGACCCAGTACTTC
- TRBJ1-3 few TRBV28 CASSPSPGSGNTIYF TGTGCCAGCAGTCCCTCGCCGGGCTCTGGAAACACCATATATTTT
TRBD1 TRBJ1-2 - TRBV5-4 CASSEGQAPYGYTF TGTGCCAGCAGCGAGGGACAGGCCCCCTATGGCTACACCTTC
- TRBJ1-4 once TRBV19 CASSPTRGRRNEKLFF TGTGCCAGTAGTCCCACCCGGGGGAGGCGTAATGAAAAACTGTTTTTT
- TRBJ1-3 few TRBV19 CASRTVGSGNTIYF TGTGCCAGTAGGACTGTCGGCTCTGGAAACACCATATATTTT
- TRBJ1-1 - TRBV19 CASTLGQGLNTEAFF TGTGCCAGTACCCTAGGGCAGGGGCTGAACACTGAAGCTTTCTTT
- TRBJ2-3 - TRBV19 CASSIGRSTDTQYF TGTGCCAGTAGTATAGGTAGATCCACAGATACGCAGTATTTT
- TRBJ1-2 - TRBV7-2 CASSEGADYGYTF TGTGCCAGCAGCGAAGGGGCAGACTATGGCTACACCTTC
TRBD1 TRBJ1-6 - TRBV18 CASSLTGDGGSPLHF TGTGCCAGCTCACTTACAGGGGATGGCGGTTCACCCCTCCACTTT
TRBD1 TRBJ2-5 - TRBV4-1 CASSRAGQAQETQYF TGCGCCAGCAGCCGCGCGGGACAGGCACAAGAGACCCAGTACTTC
- TRBJ2-5 - TRBV18 CASSPLGGQETQYF TGTGCCAGCTCACCACTCGGAGGGCAAGAGACCCAGTACTTC
- TRBJ1-1 few TRBV7-8 CASSTGTANTEAFF TGTGCCAGCAGCACCGGAACAGCTAACACTGAAGCTTTCTTT
TRBD1 TRBJ1-2 once TRBV3-1/TRBV3-2 CASSHRTGGGYTF TGTGCCAGCAGCCACCGGACAGGGGGAGGCTACACCTTC
- TRBJ1-6 - TRBV19 CASSAGLPNSPLHF TGTGCCAGTAGTGCGGGACTGCCAAATTCACCCCTCCACTTT
- TRBJ2-4 - TRBV15 CATSRVASTEAKNIQYF TGTGCCACCAGCAGAGTAGCCTCGACAGAAGCCAAAAACATTCAGTACTTC
- TRBJ1-2 - TRBV6-5 CASSYDTKANYGYTF TGTGCCAGCAGTTACGATACAAAAGCTAACTATGGCTACACCTTC
- TRBJ1-1 once TRBV6-5 CASSYRGEAFF TGTGCCAGCAGTTACAGGGGGGAAGCTTTCTTT
TRBD1 TRBJ2-7 - TRBV29-1 CSVGDSEQYF TGCAGCGTTGGGGACAGCGAGCAGTACTTC
TRBD1 TRBJ2-7 - TRBV24-1 CATSGLGGSGYKQYF TGTGCCACCAGTGGTTTAGGGGGCTCAGGTTACAAGCAGTACTTC
TRBD1 TRBJ2-3 - TRBV5-6 CASSLGTGRDTQYF TGTGCCAGCAGCTTGGGGACAGGGCGAGATACGCAGTATTTT